Listed below are T cell receptor beta chains from one sample, sequenced in a study of blood T cell repertoires in COVID-19. TCRdb's copy holds only in-frame clones and misses some; the assay was immunoSEQ multiplex PCR. Counted here are approximately 300,000 clones, 85% to 90% occurring once; the ten biggest clones make up under 11%. Input material: PBMCs or T cells enriched from blood (not recorded which). These receptors originate from a woman between 18 and 30 years old who had recovered from COVID-19. Both conserved end residues are part of each CDR3. A D gene is named only where the DNA matches it firmly. Size is stated for part of the rows, as once, few or many counts, or as a class when the clone is expanded.

DNA,CDR3,V,J,size,D
TGTGCCACCAGTCTGAGGGACAGGGGTTACAATGAGCAGTTCTTC,CATSLRDRGYNEQFF,TRBV24-1,TRBJ2-1,NA,TRBD1
TGTGCCAGCAGCGTAGCTACAGACCAACCATCGAGCACAGATACGCAGTATTTT,CASSVATDQPSSTDTQYF,TRBV9,TRBJ2-3,NA,NA
TGTGCCAGCAGTCAGGGGTCCGGCTATGGCTACACCTTC,CASSQGSGYGYTF,TRBV12-3/TRBV12-4,TRBJ1-2,NA,NA
TGTGCCTGGAGTGTAGGGGGACAGATCCACGAGCAGTACTTC,CAWSVGGQIHEQYF,TRBV30,TRBJ2-7,NA,TRBD1
TGTGCCATCAATCGGGACAGGGACACAGATACGCAGTATTTT,CAINRDRDTDTQYF,TRBV10-3,TRBJ2-3,NA,TRBD1
TGTGCCAGTAGTATAGTGGGGCTAGGGGAGACCCAGTACTTC,CASSIVGLGETQYF,TRBV19,TRBJ2-5,once,NA
TGTGCCAGCAGCGTAGGAGGAGCATACTCCTACGAGCAGTACTTC,CASSVGGAYSYEQYF,TRBV9,TRBJ2-7,NA,NA
TGTGCCAGCAGCTTGCGTCAGGGTGGACCGGACGAGCAGTACTTC,CASSLRQGGPDEQYF,TRBV5-4,TRBJ2-7,NA,NA
TGTGCCAGCAGTCTACTGAAGGGGGACACTGAAGCTTTCTTT,CASSLLKGDTEAFF,TRBV28,TRBJ1-1,NA,NA
TGTGCCAGCAGGGCTCAGATCCAAGCAGGGGCCTATGGCTACACCTTC,CASRAQIQAGAYGYTF,TRBV5-5,TRBJ1-2,NA,NA
TGTGCCAGTAAAGGGGGGACAGGGGTTGAAAAACTGTTTTTT,CASKGGTGVEKLFF,TRBV27,TRBJ1-4,NA,TRBD1
TGTGCCAGCAGCCAATTACAGGGTAATGAGCAGTTCTTC,CASSQLQGNEQFF,TRBV11-2,TRBJ2-1,NA,NA